A single sample is the source of the 24 T cell receptor beta chains below, sequenced in a study of blood T cell repertoires in COVID-19. Assay used: immunoSEQ multiplex PCR; TCRdb lists only in-frame clones, some missing. The sample records 150,000 to 200,000 clones, 80% to 90% being singletons. The sample consisted of peripheral blood. Every receptor here comes from a man between 60 and 75 years old with acute or convalescent COVID-19.

This chain uses TRBV7-9 with TRBJ2-7, with 8 positions matching TRBD2. The germline gives CDR1 SEHNR, CDR2 FQNEAQ (reference sequence). The V segment lost 2 bases and the J segment 7 bases; nucleotides outside the gene matches: 10. This CDR3 has 15 residues. CDR3 sequence: CASSLRSGRIGEQYF. CDR3 nucleotides: TGTGCCAGCAGCTTAAGGAGCGGGAGAATAGGAGAGCAGTACTTC.

This CDR3 is CASTQGARGNTIYF. The CDR3 DNA follows: TGTGCCAGCACCCAGGGGGCTCGGGGAAACACCATATATTTT. The V gene is TRBV6-6, the J gene TRBJ1-3; 8 bases are shared with TRBD1. Unmatched junction bases numbered 6, after V lost 7 bases and J lost 4 bases. This CDR3 spans 14 amino acids. The germline CDR1 and CDR2 sequences are MNHNY and SVGAGI (reference sequence).

This chain uses TRBV19 with TRBJ1-5; the match to TRBD1 covers 8 bases. Germline CDR1 reads LNHDA; CDR2 reads SQIVND (reference sequence). The V and J ends lost 7 bases and 6 bases, in that order; junction bases with no gene match: 8. This CDR3 region has 14 residues. DNA of the CDR3: TGTGCCAGTACCGGGACAGGTATTGGTCAGCCCCAGCATTTT. It specifies CASTGTGIGQPQHF.

The chain carries TRBV14 and TRBJ1-3; no reliable D call. CDR3 length: 14 residues. CDR1 is SGHDN, CDR2 FVKESK, per germline. V shed 9 bases and J shed 0 bases, with 12 bases lying between them. The CDR3 reads CARKEHCSGNTIYF. The CDR3 region has the DNA TGTGCCAGGAAAGAGCATTGCTCTGGAAACACCATATATTTT.

This rearrangement joins TRBV28 to TRBJ2-7; the D gene is possibly TRBD1 (8 bases). In germline, CDR1 is MDHEN, CDR2 SYDVKM. This CDR3 has 15 amino acids. Trimming left V 6 bases short and J 8 bases short, with 23 bases between. The CDR3 sequence is CASSPPRGTGTKQYF. DNA of the CDR3: TGTGCCAGCAGCCCCCCGCGGGGGACAGGTACCAAGCAGTACTTC. The variable domain in full, completed from reference TRBV28 and TRBJ2-7, reads DVKVTQSSRYLVKRTGEKVFLECVQDMDHENMFWYRQDPGLGLRLIYFSYDVKMKEKGDIPEGYSVSREKKERFSLILESASTNQTSMYLCASSPPRGTGTKQYFGPGTRLTVT.

This chain links TRBV28 with TRBJ1-1; TRBD1 is a possible D gene (6 bases). CDR3 length equals 14 residues. The germline V gene has CDR1 MDHEN and CDR2 SYDVKM. V lost 2 bases, J lost 4 bases, and 11 bases lay in between. The CDR3 is CASSLARGSTEAFF. CDR3 coding DNA: TGTGCCAGCAGTTTAGCCAGGGGAAGCACTGAAGCTTTCTTT.

CDR3 in DNA: TGTGCCAGCAGCTTGGGATCCGGACAGATGAACACTGAAGCTTTCTTT. As protein: CASSLGSGQMNTEAFF. This sequence joins TRBV5-4 and TRBJ1-1; a weak D match, TRBD1 (6 bases). CDR1 is SGHNT and CDR2 is YYREEE in the germline V gene (reference sequence). This CDR3 is built from 16 residues. Trimming pared 0 bases from V and 0 bases from J, leaving 12 bases between.

The V gene is TRBV28, the J gene TRBJ1-5; TRBD1 is a possible D gene (6 bases). Trimming pared 7 bases from V and 6 bases from J, leaving 13 bases between. Germline-derived CDR1 and CDR2 are MDHEN and SYDVKM. The CDR3 covers 13 residues. In DNA, the CDR3 is TGTGCCAGCACCTGGGGGGGGCTTCAGCCCCAGCATTTT. Protein product: CASTWGGLQPQHF.

The genes are TRBV28 and TRBJ2-6; 8 positions match TRBD1. Germline-derived CDR1 and CDR2 are MDHEN and SYDVKM. The V segment lost 6 bases and the J segment 4 bases; nucleotides outside the gene matches: 11. CDR3 length: 17 residues. Here the CDR3 reads CASSPRTGLIGANVLTF. The CDR3 DNA reads as TGTGCCAGCAGCCCGCGGACAGGGTTGATAGGGGCCAACGTCCTGACTTTC.

The chain uses TRBV27 and TRBJ1-6; D uncertain. The germline V and J ends were trimmed by 1 base and 0 bases, with 4 bases remaining between them. Germline V gene lookup returns CDR1 MNHEY and CDR2 SMNVEV (reference sequence). The CDR3 length is 15 residues. This chain's CDR3 is CASSLLASYNSPLHF. Written as DNA, the CDR3 is TGTGCCAGCAGTTTATTGGCCTCCTATAATTCACCCCTCCACTTT.

The chain has TRBV18 and TRBJ1-3; D remains unclear. The CDR3 spans 14 residues. Trimming shortened V by 0 bases and J by 4 bases, and 7 bases separated the two germline ends. Germline V gives CDR1 KGHSH, CDR2 LQKENI. The CDR3 sequence is CASSPPPGGNTIYF. The CDR3 DNA follows: TGTGCCAGCTCACCACCACCGGGAGGAAACACCATATATTTT.

The chain is built from TRBV7-9 and TRBJ2-7; D is unresolved. The germline V and J ends were trimmed by 1 base and 6 bases, with 13 bases remaining between them. The CDR3 is made up of 14 amino acids. Germline CDR1 reads SEHNR; CDR2 reads FQNEAQ (reference sequence). DNA for the CDR3: TGTGCCAGCAGCTTAGAGACTTTCGGGTCCGAGCAGTACTTC. Its translation is CASSLETFGSEQYF.

The chain combines TRBV6-5 with TRBJ2-7, with 7 bases matching TRBD1. This CDR3 has 13 residues. From germline, CDR1 is MNHEY and CDR2 SVGAGI. J was trimmed by 2 bases and V by 6 bases; bases with no gene match: 4. In DNA, the CDR3 is TGTGCCAGCAGCCCCGGGACAGCCTACGAGCAGTACTTC. As protein: CASSPGTAYEQYF.

The chain couples TRBV5-6 to TRBJ2-7; D gene unclear. CDR3 length equals 14 residues. The ends were cut back, 2 bases at V and 5 bases at J, with 14 bases in the middle. From germline, CDR1 is SGHDT and CDR2 YYEEEE. The CDR3 sequence: CASSFPRVTHEQYF. CDR3 coding DNA: TGTGCCAGCAGCTTCCCCCGGGTCACCCACGAGCAGTACTTC.

Here the CDR3 DNA reads TGTGCCAGCAGCTTCAGGGGGCAGAACACTGAAGCTTTCTTT. Residues: CASSFRGQNTEAFF. The chain uses TRBV7-9 and TRBJ1-1, with 8 bases fitting TRBD1. Germline V gene sequence: CDR1 SEHNR, CDR2 FQNEAQ (reference sequence). This CDR3 is built from 14 residues. V dropped 3 bases and J dropped 1; count of bases not matched to a gene: 1.

This chain links TRBV7-2 with TRBJ1-5, with TRBD1 matching over 7 bases. V dropped 5 bases and J dropped 4; count of bases not matched to a gene: 5. Germline values: CDR1 SGHTA, CDR2 FQGNSA. The CDR3 loop spans 14 amino acids. This CDR3 is CASSLSGQNQPQHF. In DNA form, the CDR3 reads TGTGCCAGCAGCCTATCGGGACAGAATCAGCCCCAGCATTTT.

The rearrangement links TRBV28 to TRBJ1-5; TRBD1 is a possible D gene (5 bases). The CDR3 runs 15 residues. CDR1 is MDHEN, CDR2 SYDVKM, per germline. The V and J ends lost 7 bases and 2 bases respectively, with 15 bases between them. The CDR3: CASTFRLGGNQPQHF. CDR3 coding DNA: TGTGCCAGCACCTTCCGTTTAGGGGGCAATCAGCCCCAGCATTTT.

This clone was seen a handful of times. The CDR3 DNA is TGTGCCACCAGTTCCCTAGACAGGGTCGGGAATGAGCAGTTCTTC. As protein: CATSSLDRVGNEQFF. This chain joins TRBV24-1 and TRBJ2-1; 7 positions match TRBD1. The trim removed 6 bases at V and 7 bases at J, leaving 11 bases unmatched. The CDR3 consists of 15 residues. Germline assignment: CDR1 KGHDR and CDR2 SFDVKD.

The rearrangement uses TRBV2 and TRBJ1-1; maybe TRBD1 (6 bases). Germline CDR1 reads SNHLY; CDR2 reads FYNNEI. CDR3 length: 12 residues. V gave up 4 bases and J gave up 11 bases, with 14 bases separating them. The CDR3 sequence: CASSVPQGYAFF. CDR3 coding DNA: TGTGCCAGCAGTGTCCCCCAGGGGTATGCTTTCTTT.

The gene calls are TRBV21-1 and TRBJ2-6; the D call of TRBD1 is as the table states it, not checked on the DNA. TRBV21-1 is a pseudogene. The CDR3 extends over 16 amino acids. CDR3 region: CASSKDRRSGANVLTF. As DNA, the CDR3 is TGTGCCAGCAGCAAGGACAGGAGGTCTGGGGCCAACGTCCTGACTTTC.

This chain links TRBV28 with TRBJ1-6; 11 nucleotides align to TRBD1. Germline CDR1 and CDR2: MDHEN and SYDVKM. The junction had 7 bases not matched to a gene; V was cut back by 4 bases and J by 14 bases. This CDR3 contains 14 residues. CDR3 coding DNA: TGTGCCAGCAGTTCGGGACAGGGGGTTTTAACCCTCCACTTT. Translation: CASSSGQGVLTLHF.

V and J are TRBV18 and TRBJ2-6; 7 bases match TRBD2. J lost 3 bases, V lost 0 bases, and 5 bases had no gene match. The CDR3 totals 17 residues. Germline CDR1 reads KGHSH; CDR2 reads LQKENI. Here the CDR3 reads CASSPPGGRDGANVLTF. In nucleotides, the CDR3 is TGTGCCAGCTCACCACCGGGGGGGAGAGATGGGGCCAACGTCCTGACTTTC. Full variable domain (missing parts from reference TRBV18 and TRBJ2-6): NAGVMQNPRHLVRRRGQEARLRCSPMKGHSHVYWYRQLPEEGLKFMVYLQKENIIDESGMPKERFSAEFPKEGPSILRIQQVVRGDSAAYFCASSPPGGRDGANVLTFGAGSRLTVL.

In this sample, this clone turned up once. The J gene is TRBJ2-7, the V gene TRBV7-9, with TRBD2 identical over 8 bases. The V segment lost 8 bases and the J segment 2 bases; nucleotides outside the gene matches: 14. CDR1 SEHNR and CDR2 FQNEAQ come from the germline V gene (reference sequence). The CDR3 contains 16 residues. CDR3 amino acids: CASFRTSSLVPYEQYF. The CDR3 nucleotides are TGTGCCAGCTTCCGGACTAGCTCCCTCGTCCCCTACGAGCAGTACTTC.

The chain joins TRBV28 to TRBJ2-7; D remains unclear. Looked up from germline, CDR1 is MDHEN and CDR2 is SYDVKM. The CDR3 is 12 residues long. Trimming removed 4 bases at V and 4 bases at J, with 8 bases between. The CDR3 here is CASSSSAYEQYF. CDR3 bases: TGTGCCAGCAGTTCCTCCGCGTACGAGCAGTACTTC.